The present entry profiles one TCR beta chain with its context. The antigen remains undetermined. Among all donors, each was a healthy Caucasian. The cDNA had a unique molecular identifier and a template-switch universal primer site. TCRdb reprocessed the 5' RACE reads via MiXCR and lists one record per CDR3 protein. Here the sample spans some 570,000 distinct CDR3 sequences, about a fifth being singletons. This sample is drawn from a study of identical twins. General study points: When twins shared out-of-frame alpha sequences, those sequences had excess low generation probability. Where beta out-of-frame sequences were concerned, excess twin sharing was weaker.

This same sample was also taken into another study, of yellow fever vaccine responses in identical twins.

The sample taken for sequencing was CD4+ T cells sorted from blood. The receptor was isolated from a woman in her late teens or twenties in good health.

CDR3 bases: TGTGCCAGCAGCTTCCTAGCGGGGCTGAACACCGGGGAGCTGTTTTTT. Its protein is CASSFLAGLNTGELFF. The chain uses TRBV3-1 and TRBJ2-2; 9 bases fit TRBD2. Germline CDR1 and CDR2: LGHDT and YNNKEL (reference sequence). The V segment lost 5 bases and the J segment 1 base; nucleotides outside the gene matches: 5. This CDR3 spans 16 amino acids.